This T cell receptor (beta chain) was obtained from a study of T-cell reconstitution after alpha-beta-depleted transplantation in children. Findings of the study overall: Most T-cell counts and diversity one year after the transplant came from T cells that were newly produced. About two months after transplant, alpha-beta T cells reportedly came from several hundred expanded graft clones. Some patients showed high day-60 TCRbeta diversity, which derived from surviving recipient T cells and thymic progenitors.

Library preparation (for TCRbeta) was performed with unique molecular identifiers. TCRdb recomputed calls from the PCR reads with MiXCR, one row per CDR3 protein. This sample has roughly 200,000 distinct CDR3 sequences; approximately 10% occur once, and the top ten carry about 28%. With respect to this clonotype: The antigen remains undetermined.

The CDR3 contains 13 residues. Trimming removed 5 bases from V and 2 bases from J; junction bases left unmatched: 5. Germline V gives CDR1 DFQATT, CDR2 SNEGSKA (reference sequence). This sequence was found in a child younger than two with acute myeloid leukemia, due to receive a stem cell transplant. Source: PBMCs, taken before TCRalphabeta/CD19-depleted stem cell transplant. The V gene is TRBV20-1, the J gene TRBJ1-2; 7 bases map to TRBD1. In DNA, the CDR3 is TGCAGTGCTCGGCCGGGACAGAACTATGGCTACACCTTC. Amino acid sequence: CSARPGQNYGYTF.